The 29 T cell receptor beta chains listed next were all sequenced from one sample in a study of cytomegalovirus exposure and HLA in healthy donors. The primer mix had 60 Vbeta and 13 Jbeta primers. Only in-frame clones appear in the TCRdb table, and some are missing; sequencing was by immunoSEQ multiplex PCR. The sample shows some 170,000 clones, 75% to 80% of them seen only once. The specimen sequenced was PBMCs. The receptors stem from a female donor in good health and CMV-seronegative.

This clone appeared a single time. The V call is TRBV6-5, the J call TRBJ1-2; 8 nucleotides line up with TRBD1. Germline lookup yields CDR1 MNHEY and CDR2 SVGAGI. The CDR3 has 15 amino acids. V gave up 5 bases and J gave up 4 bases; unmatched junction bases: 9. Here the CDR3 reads CASSGRDRSGYGYTF. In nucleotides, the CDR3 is TGTGCCAGCAGTGGCCGGGACAGGTCCGGCTATGGCTACACCTTC.

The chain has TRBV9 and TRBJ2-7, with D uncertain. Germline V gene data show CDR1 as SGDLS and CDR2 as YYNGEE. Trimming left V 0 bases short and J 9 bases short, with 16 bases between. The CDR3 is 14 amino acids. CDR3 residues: CASSVGSWAPRQYF. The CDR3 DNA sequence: TGTGCCAGCAGCGTAGGATCCTGGGCGCCACGGCAGTACTTC.

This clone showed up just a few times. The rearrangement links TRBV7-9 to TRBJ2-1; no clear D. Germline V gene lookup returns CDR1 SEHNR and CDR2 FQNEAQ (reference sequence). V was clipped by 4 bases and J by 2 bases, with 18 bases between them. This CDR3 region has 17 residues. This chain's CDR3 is CASSSAPETRAYNEQFF. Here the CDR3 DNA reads TGTGCCAGCAGCTCTGCCCCCGAGACAAGAGCCTACAATGAGCAGTTCTTC.

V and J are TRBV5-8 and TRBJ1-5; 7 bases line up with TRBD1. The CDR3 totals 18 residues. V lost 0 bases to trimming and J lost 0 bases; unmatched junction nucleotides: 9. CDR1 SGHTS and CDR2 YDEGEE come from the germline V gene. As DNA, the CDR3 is TGTGCCAGCAGCTTGGACGGGGACAGACAATATAGCAATCAGCCCCAGCATTTT. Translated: CASSLDGDRQYSNQPQHF.

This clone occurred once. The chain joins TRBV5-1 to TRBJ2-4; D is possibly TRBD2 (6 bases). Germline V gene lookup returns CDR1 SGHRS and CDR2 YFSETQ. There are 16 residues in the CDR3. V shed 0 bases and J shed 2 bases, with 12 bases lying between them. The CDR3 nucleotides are TGCGCCAGCAGCTTGGGGACGGGGGAGACCAAAAACATTCAGTACTTC. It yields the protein CASSLGTGETKNIQYF.

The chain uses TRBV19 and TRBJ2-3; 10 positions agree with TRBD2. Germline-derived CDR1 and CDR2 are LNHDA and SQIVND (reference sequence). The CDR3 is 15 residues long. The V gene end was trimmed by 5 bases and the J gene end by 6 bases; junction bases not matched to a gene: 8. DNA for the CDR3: TGTGCCAGTAGTCCGGCGGGTAGCGGGAGGGATACGCAGTATTTT. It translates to CASSPAGSGRDTQYF.

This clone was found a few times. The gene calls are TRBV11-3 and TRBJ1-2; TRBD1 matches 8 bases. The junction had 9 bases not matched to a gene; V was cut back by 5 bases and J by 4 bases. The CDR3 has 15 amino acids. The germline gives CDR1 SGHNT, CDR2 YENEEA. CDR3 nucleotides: TGTGCCAGCAGCACCAGGGGGCCCGCGGTCTATGGCTACACCTTC. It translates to CASSTRGPAVYGYTF.

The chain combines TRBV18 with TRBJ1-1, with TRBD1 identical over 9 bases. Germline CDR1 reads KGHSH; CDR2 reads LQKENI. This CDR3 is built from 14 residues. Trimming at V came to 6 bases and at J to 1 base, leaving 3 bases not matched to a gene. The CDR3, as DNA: TGTGCCAGCTCCCGGGACAGGGCGAACACTGAAGCTTTCTTT. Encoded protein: CASSRDRANTEAFF.

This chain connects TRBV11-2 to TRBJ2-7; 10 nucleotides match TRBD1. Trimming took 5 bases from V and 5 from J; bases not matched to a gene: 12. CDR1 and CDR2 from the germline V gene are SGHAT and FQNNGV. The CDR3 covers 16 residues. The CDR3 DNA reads TGTGCCAGCAGCCGGATCAGGGGACAGGGGATCCACGAGCAGTACTTC. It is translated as CASSRIRGQGIHEQYF.

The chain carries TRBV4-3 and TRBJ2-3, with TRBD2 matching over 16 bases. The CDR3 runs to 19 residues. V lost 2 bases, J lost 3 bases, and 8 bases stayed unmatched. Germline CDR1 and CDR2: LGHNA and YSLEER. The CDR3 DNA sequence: TGCGCCAGCAGCCAACCCCCGGGACTAGCGGGAGGGGGGACAGATACGCAGTATTTT. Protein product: CASSQPPGLAGGGTDTQYF.

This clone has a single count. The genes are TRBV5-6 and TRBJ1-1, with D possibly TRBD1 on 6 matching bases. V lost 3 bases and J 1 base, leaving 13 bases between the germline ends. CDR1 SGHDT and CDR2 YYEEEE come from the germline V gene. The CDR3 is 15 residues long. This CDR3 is CASSSPGTQNTEAFF. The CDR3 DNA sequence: TGTGCCAGCAGCTCCCCCGGGACACAGAACACTGAAGCTTTCTTT. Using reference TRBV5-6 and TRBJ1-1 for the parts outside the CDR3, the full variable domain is DAGVTQSPTHLIKTRGQQVTLRCSPKSGHDTVSWYQQALGQGPQFIFQYYEEEERQRGNFPDRFSGHQFPNYSSELNVNALLLGDSALYLCASSSPGTQNTEAFFGQGTRLTVV.

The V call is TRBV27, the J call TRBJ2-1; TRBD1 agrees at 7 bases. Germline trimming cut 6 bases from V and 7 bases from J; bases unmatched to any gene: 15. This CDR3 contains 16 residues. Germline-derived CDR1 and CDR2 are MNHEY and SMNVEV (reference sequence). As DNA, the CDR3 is TGTGCCAGCAGCCTAACCGACAGGGCGACTTGGAATGAGCAGTTCTTC. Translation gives CASSLTDRATWNEQFF.

The CDR3 nucleotides are TGTGCCAGCAAGGCGGGAGGTTATGTCGGGGAGCTGTTTTTT. Its protein product is CASKAGGYVGELFF. The chain uses TRBV6-5 and TRBJ2-2; 8 nucleotides match TRBD2. CDR1 is MNHEY and CDR2 is SVGAGI in the germline V gene. CDR3 size: 14 residues. J gave up 7 bases and V 7 bases, and 8 bases lay outside the gene matches.

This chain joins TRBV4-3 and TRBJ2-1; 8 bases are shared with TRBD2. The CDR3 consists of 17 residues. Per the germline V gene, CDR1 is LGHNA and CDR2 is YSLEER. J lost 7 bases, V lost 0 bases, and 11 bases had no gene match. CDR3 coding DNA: TGCGCCAGCAGCCAAGATTCCATCCGGACTAGCTTTAATGAGCAGTTCTTC. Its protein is CASSQDSIRTSFNEQFF.

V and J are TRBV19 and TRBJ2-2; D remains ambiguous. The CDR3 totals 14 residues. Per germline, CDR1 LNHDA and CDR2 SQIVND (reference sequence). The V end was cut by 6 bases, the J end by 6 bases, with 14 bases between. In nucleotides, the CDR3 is TGTGCCAGTAGAGGAGCCGCTCTGCCCGGGGAGCTGTTTTTT. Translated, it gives CASRGAALPGELFF.

The CDR3 region is CASSLLGHQPYGYTF. CDR3 nucleotides: TGTGCCAGCAGTTTGCTGGGACATCAACCCTATGGCTACACCTTC. The chain couples TRBV28 to TRBJ1-2, with D possibly matching TRBD1 (6 bases). CDR1 and CDR2 from the germline V gene are MDHEN and SYDVKM. V was clipped by 3 bases and J by 4 bases, with 15 bases between them. This CDR3 region has 15 residues.

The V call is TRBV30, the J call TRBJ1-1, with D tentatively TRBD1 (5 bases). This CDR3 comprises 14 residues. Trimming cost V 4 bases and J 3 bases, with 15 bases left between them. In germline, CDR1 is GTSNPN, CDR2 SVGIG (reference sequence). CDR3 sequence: CAWISQWGDTEAFF. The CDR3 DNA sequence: TGTGCCTGGATCTCTCAATGGGGGGACACTGAAGCTTTCTTT.

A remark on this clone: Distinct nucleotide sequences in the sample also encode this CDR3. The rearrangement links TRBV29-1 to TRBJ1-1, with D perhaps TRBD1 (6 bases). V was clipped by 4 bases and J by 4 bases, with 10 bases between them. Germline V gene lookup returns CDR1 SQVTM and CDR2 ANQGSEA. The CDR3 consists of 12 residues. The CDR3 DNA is TGCAGCGTTGGAGGGGGGGGCACTGAAGCTTTCTTT. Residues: CSVGGGGTEAFF.

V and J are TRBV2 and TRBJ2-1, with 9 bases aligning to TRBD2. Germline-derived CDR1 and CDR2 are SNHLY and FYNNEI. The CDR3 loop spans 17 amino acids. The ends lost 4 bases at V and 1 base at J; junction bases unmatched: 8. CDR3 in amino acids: CASSGGLAGVSYNEQFF. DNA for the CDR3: TGTGCCAGCAGTGGAGGTTTAGCGGGAGTTTCCTACAATGAGCAGTTCTTC.

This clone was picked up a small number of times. CDR3 sequence reads: CASSPTGGHYNEQFF. The DNA for the CDR3 is TGCGCCAGCAGCCCCACGGGGGGCCATTACAATGAGCAGTTCTTC. The V and J genes are TRBV5-1 and TRBJ2-1, with D perhaps TRBD2 (7 bases). V lost 4 bases, J lost 4 bases, and 15 bases lay in between. This CDR3 is 15 amino acids long. The germline gives CDR1 SGHRS, CDR2 YFSETQ.

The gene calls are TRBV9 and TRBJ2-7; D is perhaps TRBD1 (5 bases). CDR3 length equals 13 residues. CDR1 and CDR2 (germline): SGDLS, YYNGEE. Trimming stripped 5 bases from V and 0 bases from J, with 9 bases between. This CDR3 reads CASSPDTSYEQYF. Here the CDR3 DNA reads TGTGCCAGCAGTCCGGACACCTCCTACGAGCAGTACTTC.

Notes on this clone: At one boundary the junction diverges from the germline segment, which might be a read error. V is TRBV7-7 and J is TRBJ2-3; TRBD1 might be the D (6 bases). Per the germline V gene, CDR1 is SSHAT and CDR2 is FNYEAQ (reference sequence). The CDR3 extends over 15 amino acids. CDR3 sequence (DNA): TGTGCTAGCAGCCAAACAGGGCCCTTCACAGATACGCAGTATTTT. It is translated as CASSQTGPFTDTQYF.

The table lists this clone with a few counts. The CDR3, as DNA: TGTGCCAGCAGTCCAGACAGGGCCGGCAATCAGCCCCAGCATTTT. Translated: CASSPDRAGNQPQHF. The V and J genes are TRBV7-9 and TRBJ1-5; 7 bases agree with TRBD1. CDR3 length: 15 residues. The junction had 7 bases not matched to a gene; V was cut back by 6 bases and J by 2 bases. Germline V gives CDR1 SEHNR, CDR2 FQNEAQ (reference sequence).

CDR3 nucleotide sequence: TGTGCCAGCAGCGTAACGGACAGGGTCTATGGAAACACCATATATTTT. Translating gives CASSVTDRVYGNTIYF. This rearrangement joins TRBV5-5 to TRBJ1-3, with TRBD1 matching 8 bases. Germline V gene lookup returns CDR1 SGHKS and CDR2 YYEKEE (reference sequence). The CDR3 totals 16 residues. With 4 bases clipped from V and 3 bases from J, the junction kept 9 bases outside the gene matches. The full variable domain, its missing parts supplied by reference TRBV5-5 and TRBJ1-3, is DAGVTQSPTHLIKTRGQQVTLRCSPISGHKSVSWYQQVLGQGPQFIFQYYEKEERGRGNFPDRFSARQFPNYSSELNVNALLLGDSALYLCASSVTDRVYGNTIYFGEGSWLTVV.

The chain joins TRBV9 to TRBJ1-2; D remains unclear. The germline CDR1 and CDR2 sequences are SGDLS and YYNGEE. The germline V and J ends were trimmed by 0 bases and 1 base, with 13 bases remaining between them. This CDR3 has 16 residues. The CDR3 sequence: CASSVGGVGNNYGYTF. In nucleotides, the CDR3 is TGTGCCAGCAGCGTAGGTGGGGTCGGGAATAACTATGGCTACACCTTC.

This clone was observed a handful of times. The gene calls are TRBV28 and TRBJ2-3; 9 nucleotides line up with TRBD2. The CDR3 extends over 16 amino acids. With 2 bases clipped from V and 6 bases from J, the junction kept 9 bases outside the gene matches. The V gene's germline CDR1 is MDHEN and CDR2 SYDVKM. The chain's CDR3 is CASSLQREARRDTQYF. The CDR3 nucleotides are TGTGCCAGCAGTTTACAGCGGGAGGCCCGCCGGGATACGCAGTATTTT.

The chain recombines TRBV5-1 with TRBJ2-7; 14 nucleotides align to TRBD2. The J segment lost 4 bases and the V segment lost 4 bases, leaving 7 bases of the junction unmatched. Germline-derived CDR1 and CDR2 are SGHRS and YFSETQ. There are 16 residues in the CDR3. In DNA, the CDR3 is TGCGCCAGCAGCAGGGGACTAGCGGGAGAAGGTTACGAGCAGTACTTC. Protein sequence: CASSRGLAGEGYEQYF.

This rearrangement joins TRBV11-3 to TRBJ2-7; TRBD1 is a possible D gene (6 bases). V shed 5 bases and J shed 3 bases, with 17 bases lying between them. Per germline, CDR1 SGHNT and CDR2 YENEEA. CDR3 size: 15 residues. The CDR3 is CASSAYRTVNYEQYF. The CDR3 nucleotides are TGTGCCAGCAGCGCGTACCGGACAGTGAACTACGAGCAGTACTTC.

CDR3 sequence reads: CASSQTSPIHHGQGGSGYTF. DNA of the CDR3: TGTGCCAGCAGCCAAACCTCCCCTATACATCACGGACAGGGAGGAAGTGGCTACACCTTC. The rearrangement uses TRBV4-2 and TRBJ1-2; 8 bases match TRBD1. The CDR3 totals 20 residues. The V gene's germline CDR1 is LGHNA and CDR2 YNFKEQ. V trimming: 2 bases; J trimming: 7 bases; junction bases outside the gene matches: 24.